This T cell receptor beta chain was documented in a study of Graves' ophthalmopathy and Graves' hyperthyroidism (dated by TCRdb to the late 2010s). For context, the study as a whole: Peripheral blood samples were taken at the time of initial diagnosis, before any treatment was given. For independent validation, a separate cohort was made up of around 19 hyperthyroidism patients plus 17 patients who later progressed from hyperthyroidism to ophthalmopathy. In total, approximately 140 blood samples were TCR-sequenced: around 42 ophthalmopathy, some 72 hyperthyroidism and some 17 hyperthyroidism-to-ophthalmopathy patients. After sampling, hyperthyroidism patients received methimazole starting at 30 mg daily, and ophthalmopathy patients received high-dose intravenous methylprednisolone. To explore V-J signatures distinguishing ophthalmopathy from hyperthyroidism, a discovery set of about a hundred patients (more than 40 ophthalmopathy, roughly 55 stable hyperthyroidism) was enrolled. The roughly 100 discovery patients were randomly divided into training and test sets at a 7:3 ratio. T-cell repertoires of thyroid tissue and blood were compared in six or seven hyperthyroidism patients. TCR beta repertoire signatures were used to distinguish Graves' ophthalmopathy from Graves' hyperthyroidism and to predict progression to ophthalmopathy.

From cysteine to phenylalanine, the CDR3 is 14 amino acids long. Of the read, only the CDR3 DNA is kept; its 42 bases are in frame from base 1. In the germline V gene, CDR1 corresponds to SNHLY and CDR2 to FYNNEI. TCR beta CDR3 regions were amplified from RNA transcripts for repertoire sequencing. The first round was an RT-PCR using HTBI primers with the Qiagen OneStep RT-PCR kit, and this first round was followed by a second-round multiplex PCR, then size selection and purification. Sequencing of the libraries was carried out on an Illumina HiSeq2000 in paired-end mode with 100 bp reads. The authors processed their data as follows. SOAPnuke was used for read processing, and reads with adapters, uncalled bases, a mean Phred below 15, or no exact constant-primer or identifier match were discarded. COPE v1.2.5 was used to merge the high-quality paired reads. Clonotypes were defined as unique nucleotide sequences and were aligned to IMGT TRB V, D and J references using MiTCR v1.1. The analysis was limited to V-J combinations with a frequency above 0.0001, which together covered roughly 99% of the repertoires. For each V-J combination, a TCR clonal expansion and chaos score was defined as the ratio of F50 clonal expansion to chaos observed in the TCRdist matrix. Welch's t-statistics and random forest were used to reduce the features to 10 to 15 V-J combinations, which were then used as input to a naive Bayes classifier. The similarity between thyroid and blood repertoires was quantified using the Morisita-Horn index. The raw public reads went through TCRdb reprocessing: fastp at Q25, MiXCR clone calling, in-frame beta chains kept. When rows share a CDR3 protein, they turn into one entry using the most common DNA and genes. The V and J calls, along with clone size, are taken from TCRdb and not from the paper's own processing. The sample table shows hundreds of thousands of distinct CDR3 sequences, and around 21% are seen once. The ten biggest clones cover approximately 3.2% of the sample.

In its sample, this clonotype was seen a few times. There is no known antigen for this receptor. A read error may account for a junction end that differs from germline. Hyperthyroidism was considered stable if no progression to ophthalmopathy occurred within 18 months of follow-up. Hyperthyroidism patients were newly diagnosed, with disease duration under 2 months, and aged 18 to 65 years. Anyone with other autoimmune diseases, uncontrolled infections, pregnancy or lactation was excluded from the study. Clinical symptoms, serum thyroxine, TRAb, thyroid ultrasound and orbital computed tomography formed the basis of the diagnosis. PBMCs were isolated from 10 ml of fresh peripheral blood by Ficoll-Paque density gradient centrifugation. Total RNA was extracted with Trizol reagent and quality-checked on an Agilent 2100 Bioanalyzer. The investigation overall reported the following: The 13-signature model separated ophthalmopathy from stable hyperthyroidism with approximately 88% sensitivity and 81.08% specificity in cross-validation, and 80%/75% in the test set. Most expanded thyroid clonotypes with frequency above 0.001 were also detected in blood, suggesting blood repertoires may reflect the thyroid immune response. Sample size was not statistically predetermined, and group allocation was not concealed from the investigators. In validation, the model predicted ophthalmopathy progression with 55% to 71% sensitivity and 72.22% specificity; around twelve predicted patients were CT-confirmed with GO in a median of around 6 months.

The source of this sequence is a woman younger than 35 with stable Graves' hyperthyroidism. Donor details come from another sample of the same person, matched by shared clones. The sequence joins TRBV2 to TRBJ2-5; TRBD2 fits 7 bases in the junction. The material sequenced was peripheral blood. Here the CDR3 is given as CASRGGGGQETKYF. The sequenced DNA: TGTGCCAGCAGAGGCGGGGGAGGACAAGAGACCAAGTACTTC.